In its sample, the clone carrying this T cell receptor beta chain was seen a few times. This sample was included in a study of T cells in Graves' hyperthyroidism and ophthalmopathy. Germline V lookup: CDR1 LNHDA, CDR2 SQIVND (reference sequence). Trimming took off 3 bases at V and 5 bases at J, with 4 bases between the two ends. CDR3 length equals 11 residues. TCR beta CDR3 regions were amplified from RNA transcripts. Primed by the HTBI set, a first-round RT-PCR was run on the TCR CDR3. TCRdb analysed the multiplex PCR reads with MiXCR anew, one entry per CDR3 protein. The sample contains 350,000 or so distinct CDR3 sequences, 17% of which appear only once. Lactation, pregnancy, other autoimmune disease or uncontrolled infection excluded patients.

The TCR comes from a woman in her twenties or thirties with Graves' hyperthyroidism that later progressed to Graves' ophthalmopathy. V is TRBV19 and J is TRBJ2-5; D is uncertain. Sequencing was done on a sample of blood. The CDR3 nucleotides are TGTGCCAGTAGTATTTTGGAGACCCAGTACTTC. Protein sequence: CASSILETQYF.